The 32 T cell receptor beta chains given below trace back to one sample, sequenced in a study of T-cell reconstitution after alpha-beta-depleted transplantation in children. The TCRbeta library was prepared with unique molecular identifiers. TCRdb used MiXCR to reprocess the PCR reads, holding one entry per CDR3 protein. This sample has hundreds of thousands of distinct CDR3 sequences, with 20% to 30% found just once. The input for sequencing was PBMCs, mostly from graft donor cells, taken 360 days after TCRalphabeta/CD19-depleted stem cell transplant. The receptors were gathered from a female patient aged 2-9 years who had a stem cell transplant for congenital amegakaryocytic thrombocytopenia, so the T cells may come from the graft donor.

CDR3 sequence (DNA): TGTGCCAGCAGTTACCGGGCAGGGGACGAGCAGTACTTC. It codes for CASSYRAGDEQYF. The rearrangement uses TRBV6-5 and TRBJ2-7; tentatively, D is TRBD1 (6 bases). Germline V gene data show CDR1 as MNHEY and CDR2 as SVGAGI. V lost 2 bases and J lost 5, with 10 bases in between. This CDR3 contains 13 residues.

This clonotype has ten or more counts. The rearrangement joins TRBV5-1 to TRBJ1-1; D perhaps matches TRBD1 (5 bases). Looked up from germline, CDR1 is SGHRS and CDR2 is YFSETQ. Between the trimmed V and J ends, which lost 0 bases and 0 bases, there was a span of 9 bases. The CDR3 has 15 amino acids. Here the CDR3 DNA reads TGCGCCAGCAGCTTGGGTAGCAGGGTGAACACTGAAGCTTTCTTT. As protein: CASSLGSRVNTEAFF.

A single count supports this clonotype. The gene calls are TRBV20-1 and TRBJ2-7; perhaps TRBD1 as D (7 bases). Deletions cut 3 bases from V and 4 bases from J, with 22 bases between. The CDR3 runs to 16 residues. Per the germline V gene, CDR1 is DFQATT and CDR2 is SNEGSKA (reference sequence). CDR3 in DNA: TGCAGTGCTAGTAATAACAGGGGAGGTTTTGGTTACGAGCAGTACTTC. It specifies CSASNNRGGFGYEQYF.

This clonotype showed up just a few times. The rearrangement joins TRBV4-2 to TRBJ1-6; perhaps TRBD1 as D (5 bases). This CDR3 comprises 18 residues. Trimming took 2 bases from V and 9 from J, leaving 23 bases between them. Germline CDR1 LGHNA, CDR2 YNFKEQ. CDR3 protein: CASSQPQGFGAKGSPLHF. Here the CDR3 DNA reads TGTGCCAGCAGCCAACCCCAGGGATTTGGGGCCAAAGGTTCACCCCTCCACTTT.

This clonotype was picked up many times. The chain joins TRBV28 to TRBJ2-3; perhaps TRBD2 as D (7 bases). The CDR3 runs 17 residues. Germline V gives CDR1 MDHEN, CDR2 SYDVKM. Trimming stripped 2 bases from V and 2 bases from J, with 17 bases between. CDR3 amino acids: CASSLGGATLHTDTQYF. The CDR3 DNA reads TGTGCCAGCAGTTTAGGGGGGGCCACGCTACACACAGATACGCAGTATTTT. Supplemented by reference TRBV28 and TRBJ2-3, the full variable domain reads DVKVTQSSRYLVKRTGEKVFLECVQDMDHENMFWYRQDPGLGLRLIYFSYDVKMKEKGDIPEGYSVSREKKERFSLILESASTNQTSMYLCASSLGGATLHTDTQYFGPGTRLTVL.

The rearrangement uses TRBV7-2 and TRBJ2-3; D is unclear. Germline V gene lookup returns CDR1 SGHTA and CDR2 FQGNSA. This CDR3 region has 14 residues. Trimming removed 2 bases from V and 6 bases from J, with 12 bases in between. The CDR3 loop reads CASSLRGTGDTQYF. In DNA, the CDR3 is TGTGCCAGCAGCTTAAGAGGCACTGGCGATACGCAGTATTTT.

The CDR3 protein is CASSKTGSPNTGELFF. CDR3 bases: TGTGCCAGCAGCAAGACAGGGTCCCCGAACACCGGGGAGCTGTTTTTT. V usage is TRBV6-2 or TRBV6-3 and J usage is TRBJ2-2; TRBD1 agrees at 7 bases. The CDR3 loop spans 16 amino acids. CDR1 is MNHEY and CDR2 is SVGEGT in the germline V gene. Trimming cost V 6 bases and J 0 bases; bases outside gene matches: 7.

This clonotype has just a few counts. The chain's CDR3 is CSAPDREAFF. CDR3 nucleotides: TGCAGTGCTCCCGACAGGGAAGCTTTCTTT. The chain recombines TRBV20-1 with TRBJ1-1; TRBD1 is a possible D gene (6 bases). V was pared by 5 bases and J by 8 bases, with 9 bases between. CDR1 is DFQATT, CDR2 SNEGSKA, per germline (reference sequence). This CDR3 spans 10 amino acids.

This clonotype was seen more than once but under ten times. The chain recombines TRBV6-2 or TRBV6-3 with TRBJ2-3; TRBD2 matches at 8 bases. CDR1 and CDR2 from the germline V gene are MNHEY and SVGEGT. The CDR3 runs to 18 residues. V was pared by 2 bases and J by 1 base, with 11 bases of the junction left unmatched. DNA of the CDR3: TGTGCCAGCAGTTACGAGGCTAGCGGGCATCGGGGCACAGATACGCAGTATTTT. It yields the protein CASSYEASGHRGTDTQYF.

The V and J genes are TRBV7-8 and TRBJ1-2; tentative D call: TRBD1 (5 bases). The ends were cut back, 8 bases at V and 3 bases at J, with 13 bases in the middle. CDR1 SGHVS and CDR2 FQNEAQ come from the germline V gene. The CDR3 loop spans 13 amino acids. The CDR3 here is CASGVGVDYGYTF. The CDR3 DNA is TGTGCCAGCGGGGTGGGGGTCGACTATGGCTACACCTTC.

Only a few counts were recorded for this clonotype. The chain couples TRBV3-1 to TRBJ2-1; D is unresolved. The CDR3 is 14 residues long. V dropped 0 bases and J dropped 6 bases, with 9 bases sitting between them. Germline V gene data show CDR1 as LGHDT and CDR2 as YNNKEL (reference sequence). The CDR3 here is CASSQDTPSNEQFF. CDR3 bases: TGTGCCAGCAGCCAAGATACCCCTAGCAATGAGCAGTTCTTC.

This clonotype was detected a few times. The CDR3 nucleotides read TGTGCCAGCAGGAAGACTAAAACCTACGAGCAGTACTTC. Its protein product is CASRKTKTYEQYF. V and J are TRBV2 and TRBJ2-7; a weak D match, TRBD2 (5 bases). The CDR3 is 13 amino acids. Germline-derived CDR1 and CDR2 are SNHLY and FYNNEI. With 6 bases removed from V and 2 bases from J, the gap between germline ends came to 11 bases.

This clonotype was seen just once. The chain recombines TRBV6-5 with TRBJ2-3; 7 nucleotides match TRBD1. CDR3 length equals 15 residues. J lost 4 bases, V lost 2 bases, and 6 bases had no gene match. Looked up from germline, CDR1 is MNHEY and CDR2 is SVGAGI. The CDR3 DNA reads as TGTGCCAGCAGTTACGGGGGACAGACTCCAGATACGCAGTATTTT. It is translated as CASSYGGQTPDTQYF.

This chain connects TRBV3-1 to TRBJ2-5; TRBD1 might be the D (6 bases). This CDR3 region has 16 residues. Germline CDR1 reads LGHDT; CDR2 reads YNNKEL (reference sequence). The ends were cut back, 0 bases at V and 7 bases at J, with 18 bases in the middle. The CDR3 is CASSQEAGTQEGTQYF. The CDR3 DNA reads as TGTGCCAGCAGCCAAGAAGCCGGGACACAAGAAGGGACCCAGTACTTC.

This chain joins TRBV29-1 and TRBJ1-5, with D tentatively TRBD1 (5 bases). The CDR3 extends over 13 amino acids. V lost 3 bases to trimming and J lost 7 bases, with 13 bases between them. Germline V gene sequence: CDR1 SQVTM, CDR2 ANQGSEA. DNA of the CDR3: TGCAGCGTTGAGAGCAGCCGGGGGCAGCCCCAGCATTTT. This gives the protein CSVESSRGQPQHF.

This rearrangement joins TRBV20-1 to TRBJ2-5; no firm D call. Trimming left V 3 bases short and J 4 bases short, with 9 bases between. CDR3 size: 12 residues. Germline CDR1 reads DFQATT; CDR2 reads SNEGSKA (reference sequence). CDR3 residues: CSASNGLETQYF. Written as DNA, the CDR3 is TGCAGTGCTAGTAATGGCTTAGAGACCCAGTACTTC.

This clonotype came up a few times. This sequence joins TRBV20-1 and TRBJ1-1, with D uncertain. CDR3 length: 12 amino acids. Between the trimmed V and J ends, which lost 0 bases and 4 bases, there was a span of 6 bases. CDR1 DFQATT and CDR2 SNEGSKA come from the germline V gene (reference sequence). The DNA of the CDR3 is TGCAGTGCTAGAGATCAGCGCACTGAAGCTTTCTTT. Translation: CSARDQRTEAFF.

This chain joins TRBV18 and TRBJ2-7; 8 nucleotides line up with TRBD2. The CDR3 is 17 residues long. The ends lost 4 bases at V and 4 bases at J; junction bases unmatched: 15. Germline CDR1 and CDR2: KGHSH and LQKENI. The CDR3 DNA sequence: TGTGCCAGCTCACGACGCCCCGCGACTAGCGACCGTTACGAGCAGTACTTC. It encodes CASSRRPATSDRYEQYF.

There are many counts of this clonotype. CDR3 bases: TGTGCCAGCAGTTACTCTTCAGGGGGCGGTGAGACCCAGTACTTC. This gives the protein CASSYSSGGGETQYF. J is TRBJ2-5 and V is TRBV6-5; TRBD1 aligns across 8 bases. This CDR3 has 15 amino acids. Germline trimming cut 0 bases from V and 5 bases from J; bases unmatched to any gene: 5. Germline CDR1 is MNHEY and CDR2 is SVGAGI.

This clonotype was seen many times. V is TRBV12-3 or TRBV12-4 and J is TRBJ2-3; D unclear. V lost 5 bases and J 4 bases, leaving 19 bases between the germline ends. There are 16 residues in the CDR3. The CDR3 nucleotides are TGTGCCAGCAGTCCCCGCTTGGCGAATGAGGCAGATACGCAGTATTTT. It specifies CASSPRLANEADTQYF.

The chain is built from TRBV28 and TRBJ1-2; TRBD1 aligns across 7 bases. The germline gives CDR1 MDHEN, CDR2 SYDVKM. This CDR3 has 13 residues. Trimming removed 5 bases from V and 4 bases from J; junction bases left unmatched: 4. The CDR3 DNA is TGTGCCAGCAGTCTCGGACAGGTCTATGGCTACACCTTC. Its protein product is CASSLGQVYGYTF.

The V and J genes are TRBV20-1 and TRBJ1-6; D unclear. The CDR3 has 12 amino acids. CDR1 and CDR2 (germline): DFQATT, SNEGSKA (reference sequence). The V and J ends lost 3 bases and 6 bases respectively, with 6 bases between them. The CDR3 sequence: CSARISNSPLHF. Written as DNA, the CDR3 is TGCAGTGCTAGGATTAGTAATTCACCCCTCCACTTT.

This clonotype was seen a few times. The chain has TRBV28 and TRBJ2-1; TRBD2 is a possible D gene (6 bases). The CDR3 sequence is 14 residues long. CDR1 is MDHEN, CDR2 SYDVKM, per germline. V dropped 5 bases and J dropped 8 bases, with 16 bases sitting between them. The CDR3 nucleotides read TGTGCCAGCAGTAACGTCCCGGGAGTGGATGAGCAGTTCTTC. Protein: CASSNVPGVDEQFF. Together with reference TRBV28 and TRBJ2-1, the CDR3 gives the full variable domain: DVKVTQSSRYLVKRTGEKVFLECVQDMDHENMFWYRQDPGLGLRLIYFSYDVKMKEKGDIPEGYSVSREKKERFSLILESASTNQTSMYLCASSNVPGVDEQFFGPGTRLTVL.

This chain connects TRBV6-1 to TRBJ2-7, with 9 bases matching TRBD1. The ends lost 4 bases at V and 0 bases at J; junction bases unmatched: 7. The germline CDR1 and CDR2 sequences are MNHNS and SASEGT. The CDR3 length is 16 residues. The CDR3 DNA follows: TGTGCCAGCAGTGGCAGAACAGGGGGCAACTCCTACGAGCAGTACTTC. This sequence encodes CASSGRTGGNSYEQYF.

This sequence joins TRBV20-1 and TRBJ2-5, with TRBD1 matching 7 bases. CDR3 length: 14 amino acids. Germline trimming cut 3 bases from V and 1 base from J; bases unmatched to any gene: 5. Germline V lookup: CDR1 DFQATT, CDR2 SNEGSKA (reference sequence). The CDR3 nucleotides are TGCAGTGCTAGCCCCGGGACAGCCCAAGAGACCCAGTACTTC. Protein: CSASPGTAQETQYF.

This clonotype is a singleton in its sample. This chain connects TRBV12-3 or TRBV12-4 to TRBJ2-1; D is unresolved. This CDR3 region has 15 residues. The V end was cut by 7 bases, the J end by 0 bases, with 13 bases between. The CDR3 coding sequence is TGTGCCAGCACCCGGTCGGGCGTCTCCTACAATGAGCAGTTCTTC. Translating gives CASTRSGVSYNEQFF.

The J gene is TRBJ2-7, the V gene TRBV4-3; D call uncertain. V shed 1 base and J shed 2 bases, with 9 bases lying between them. This CDR3 has 14 amino acids. Per the germline V gene, CDR1 is LGHNA and CDR2 is YSLEER. The CDR3 is CASSQVSRPYEQYF. The CDR3 nucleotides read TGCGCCAGCAGCCAAGTTTCTCGACCCTACGAGCAGTACTTC.

The sample holds a few counts of this clonotype. CDR3 sequence reads: CASSLTSNQPQHF. The CDR3 coding sequence is TGTGCCAGCAGCCTGACTAGCAATCAGCCCCAGCATTTT. The chain is built from TRBV12-3 or TRBV12-4 and TRBJ1-5, with no clear D. The V and J ends lost 6 bases and 0 bases respectively, with 6 bases between them. The CDR3 loop spans 13 amino acids.

The chain uses TRBV29-1 and TRBJ1-1; 9 bases map to TRBD1. The germline V gene encodes CDR1 SQVTM and CDR2 ANQGSEA. The CDR3 has 15 amino acids. V shed 8 bases, J shed 2 bases, and the junction held 12 bases outside the gene matches. The CDR3 spells CSIRDRAFVNTEAFF. The CDR3 coding sequence is TGCAGCATCCGGGACAGGGCCTTTGTAAACACTGAAGCTTTCTTT.

The rearrangement uses TRBV12-3 or TRBV12-4 and TRBJ2-2; D uncertain. Trimming left V 3 bases short and J 6 bases short, with 5 bases between. The CDR3 covers 12 residues. This CDR3 is CASSFLPGELFF. Written as DNA, the CDR3 is TGTGCCAGCAGTTTTCTACCCGGGGAGCTGTTTTTT.

There are a few counts of this clonotype. The chain employs TRBV7-3 and TRBJ2-1; 9 bases line up with TRBD2. In germline, CDR1 is SGHTA, CDR2 FQGTGA. The CDR3 has 20 amino acids. After removal of 4 bases from V and 1 base from J, the junction contained 17 bases not matched to a gene. For the CDR3, the DNA is TGTGCCAGCAGCTCCCGGAAAAAACTAGCGGGCCCGCAATCCTACAATGAGCAGTTCTTC. This codes for CASSSRKKLAGPQSYNEQFF.

This chain joins TRBV6-5 and TRBJ1-2; 8 positions agree with TRBD1. Germline CDR1 reads MNHEY; CDR2 reads SVGAGI. The V gene end was trimmed by 4 bases and the J gene end by 4 bases; junction bases not matched to a gene: 11. The CDR3 totals 16 residues. Here the CDR3 DNA reads TGTGCCAGCAGTTTACTGCAGACAGGGGTGTTCTATGGCTACACCTTC. Protein sequence: CASSLLQTGVFYGYTF.